A single sample is the source of the 31 T cell receptor beta chains below, sequenced in a study of blood T cells in healthy people across ages. Next came a second PCR, run for about 7 to 11 cycles, which used a sample-barcoded 5' primer along with a J-beta primer mix. TCRdb reprocessed the 5' RACE reads via MiXCR and lists one record per CDR3 protein. The table records about 1,500,000 distinct CDR3 sequences, approximately 30% of them present only once. Sequenced material: blood. Every receptor here comes from a woman in her thirties in good health.

This clonotype was found a few times. This chain joins TRBV30 and TRBJ2-5; D unresolved. The V gene's germline CDR1 is GTSNPN and CDR2 SVGIG (reference sequence). V lost 2 bases and J 1 base, leaving 5 bases between the germline ends. This CDR3 has 12 residues. CDR3 loop: CAWSLVQETQYF. In nucleotides, the CDR3 is TGTGCCTGGAGTCTCGTCCAAGAGACCCAGTACTTC.

This clonotype was detected a few times. The chain has TRBV14 and TRBJ2-5; D could derive from TRBD1 or TRBD2 (5 bases each). The J call is uncertain, as TRBJ2-7 better fits the DNA end. This CDR3 comprises 16 residues. The germline CDR1 and CDR2 sequences are SGHDN and FVKESK. CDR3 protein: CASSRTFPGPSGEQYF. Written as DNA, the CDR3 is TGTGCCAGCAGCCGAACGTTCCCGGGACCTTCGGGCGAGCAGTACTTC.

Remarks on this clonotype: An end of the junction does not agree with germline; a read error may underlie this. The chain couples TRBV12-3 or TRBV12-4 to TRBJ1-6, with TRBD1 matching over 7 bases. CDR3 length equals 14 residues. CDR3 DNA: TGTGCCAACAGTCGACAGGGTCATAATTCACCCCTCCACTTT. It codes for CANSRQGHNSPLHF.

The chain joins TRBV11-2 to TRBJ1-1, with TRBD1 matching over 9 bases. The CDR3 covers 16 residues. Germline V gene data show CDR1 as SGHAT and CDR2 as FQNNGV. Germline trimming cut 5 bases from V and 0 bases from J; bases unmatched to any gene: 7. This CDR3 reads CASSLWGTGLNTEAFF. For the CDR3, the DNA is TGTGCCAGCAGCCTTTGGGGGACAGGGCTGAACACTGAAGCTTTCTTT.

The DNA of the CDR3 is TGTGCCAGCGGATCTATGACAGGGGGGAGCCAAGAGACCCAGTACTTC. It yields the protein CASGSMTGGSQETQYF. This rearrangement joins TRBV27 to TRBJ2-5, with TRBD1 identical over 9 bases. CDR1 and CDR2 from the germline V gene are MNHEY and SMNVEV (reference sequence). V trimming: 8 bases; J trimming: 1 base; junction bases outside the gene matches: 11. The CDR3 loop spans 16 amino acids.

This chain joins TRBV6-1 and TRBJ2-7; no clear D gene. Between the trimmed V and J ends, which lost 8 bases and 7 bases, there was a span of 18 bases. CDR1 and CDR2 from the germline V gene are MNHNS and SASEGT. The CDR3 runs 13 residues. For the CDR3, the DNA is TGTGCCAGCGGACGACAAAAGTTCGGGGAGCAGTACTTC. Its translation: CASGRQKFGEQYF.

This chain connects TRBV6-6 to TRBJ2-2; the D is unclear. V lost 5 bases and J lost 7, with 14 bases in between. The CDR3 loop spans 14 amino acids. Germline values: CDR1 MNHNY, CDR2 SVGAGI (reference sequence). The CDR3 loop is CASSGRTAVGELFF. In nucleotides, the CDR3 is TGTGCCAGCAGTGGCAGAACGGCGGTCGGGGAGCTGTTTTTT.

A few counts support this clonotype. The J gene is TRBJ2-7, the V gene TRBV2; D might be TRBD1 or TRBD2, each matching 5 bases. The CDR3 sequence is 15 residues long. From germline, CDR1 is SNHLY and CDR2 FYNNEI. V lost 7 bases, J lost 2 bases, and 18 bases lay in between. This chain's CDR3 is CASKKSRDGTYEQYF. CDR3 in DNA: TGTGCCAGCAAGAAAAGCCGGGACGGCACCTACGAGCAGTACTTC. Supplemented by reference TRBV2 and TRBJ2-7, the full variable domain reads EPEVTQTPSHQVTQMGQEVILRCVPISNHLYFYWYRQILGQKVEFLVSFYNNEISEKSEIFDDQFSVERPDGSNFTLKIRSTKLEDSAMYFCASKKSRDGTYEQYFGPGTRLTVT.

The sample holds many counts of this clonotype. The chain couples TRBV7-2 to TRBJ1-2; weak D call: TRBD1 (6 bases). CDR1 is SGHTA and CDR2 is FQGNSA in the germline V gene. The CDR3 loop spans 12 amino acids. V gave up 4 bases and J gave up 7 bases, with 10 bases separating them. The CDR3 sequence: CASSSKTGGYTF. The CDR3 region has the DNA TGTGCCAGCAGCTCCAAGACAGGTGGCTACACCTTC.

In its sample, this clonotype was seen once. The chain couples TRBV9 to TRBJ2-1; perhaps TRBD2 as D (6 bases). Germline V gene sequence: CDR1 SGDLS, CDR2 YYNGEE. V was clipped by 4 bases and J by 5 bases, with 16 bases between them. This CDR3 spans 15 amino acids. The CDR3: CASSPYRDSDNEQFF. DNA for the CDR3: TGTGCCAGCAGCCCTTACCGGGACTCAGACAATGAGCAGTTCTTC.

This clonotype was counted a few times. The chain couples TRBV7-6 to TRBJ2-6; D is unresolved. The length of the CDR3 is 16 residues. Trimming took 5 bases from V and 4 from J, leaving 15 bases between them. Looked up from germline, CDR1 is SGHVS and CDR2 is FNYEAQ. CDR3 loop: CASSDGSFSGANVLTF. The CDR3 nucleotides read TGTGCCAGCAGCGATGGAAGCTTCTCCGGGGCCAACGTCCTGACTTTC. Full variable domain (outside the CDR3, taken from reference TRBV7-6 and TRBJ2-6): GAGVSQSPRYKVTKRGQDVALRCDPISGHVSLYWYRQALGQGPEFLTYFNYEAQQDKSGLPNDRFSAERPEGSISTLTIQRTEQRDSAMYRCASSDGSFSGANVLTFGAGSRLTVL.

Comments on this clonotype: A much bigger clone sits one base away, suggesting this may be a read error. The gene calls are TRBV29-1 and TRBJ2-7; 7 bases align to TRBD2. The length of the CDR3 is 14 residues. V dropped 5 bases and J dropped 7; count of bases not matched to a gene: 14. Looked up from germline, CDR1 is SQVTM and CDR2 is ANQGSEA. CDR3 sequence reads: CSVIQGLGGREQYF. The CDR3 DNA reads as TGCAGCGTTATCCAGGGACTGGGAGGGAGGGAGCAGTACTTC.

J is TRBJ2-3 and V is TRBV5-1; 8 nucleotides agree with TRBD2. J lost 1 base, V lost 4 bases, and 8 bases had no gene match. The CDR3 is 16 residues long. CDR1 SGHRS and CDR2 YFSETQ come from the germline V gene. Written as DNA, the CDR3 is TGCGCCAGCAGCAACGTAGCGGGGTATGGCACAGATACGCAGTATTTT. It is translated as CASSNVAGYGTDTQYF.

This clonotype was seen repeatedly, ten times or more. The chain combines TRBV5-1 with TRBJ1-2; possibly TRBD1 for D (6 bases). Germline assignment: CDR1 SGHRS and CDR2 YFSETQ. V lost 1 base and J 8 bases, leaving 15 bases between the germline ends. The CDR3 totals 14 residues. The CDR3 region has the DNA TGCGCCAGCAGCTTGATAGAGCAGGGGTACGGCTACACCTTC. Amino acid sequence: CASSLIEQGYGYTF.

V is TRBV20-1 and J is TRBJ1-4; 7 bases line up with TRBD1. Germline trimming cut 0 bases from V and 6 bases from J; bases unmatched to any gene: 7. The length of the CDR3 is 15 residues. The V gene's germline CDR1 is DFQATT and CDR2 SNEGSKA (reference sequence). CDR3 loop: CSARDPRGQDEKLFF. The CDR3 coding sequence is TGCAGTGCTAGAGACCCAAGGGGGCAGGATGAAAAACTGTTTTTT.

V gene TRBV20-1 combines with J gene TRBJ1-5; possible D gene TRBD1, 5 bases. Germline V gives CDR1 DFQATT, CDR2 SNEGSKA (reference sequence). The ends were cut back, 6 bases at V and 2 bases at J, with 14 bases in the middle. The CDR3 loop spans 14 amino acids. CDR3 residues: CSASSGLGNQPQHF. The CDR3 DNA is TGCAGTGCATCCTCAGGGCTGGGCAATCAGCCCCAGCATTTT.

This clonotype appeared many times. The chain combines TRBV7-2 with TRBJ2-4; D is uncertain. The end of the DNA is better explained by TRBJ2-7, so the J call may be wrong. Germline values: CDR1 SGHTA, CDR2 FQGNSA. This CDR3 is built from 11 residues. CDR3 loop: CASSLIDEQYF. Written as DNA, the CDR3 is TGTGCCAGCAGCTTGATTGACGAGCAGTACTTC.

As for this clonotype: Being one base from a much bigger clone, this may be a read error. The genes are TRBV6-5 and TRBJ2-3; 11 bases are shared with TRBD2. The CDR3 has 14 residues. From germline, CDR1 is MNHEY and CDR2 SVGAGI. The CDR3 nucleotides are TGTGCCAGCAGACTAGCGGGAGCCACAGGTACGCAGTATTTT. Amino acids: CASRLAGATGTQYF.

This clonotype was seen only a few times. The V gene is TRBV12-3 or TRBV12-4, the J gene TRBJ2-7; TRBD2 matches 10 bases. CDR3 length: 14 residues. V dropped 5 bases and J dropped 7; count of bases not matched to a gene: 8. CDR3 coding DNA: TGTGCCAGCAGTCCAGCGGGAGGGCCTAGTGAGCAGTACTTC. Its translation: CASSPAGGPSEQYF.

In this sample, this clonotype turned up a few times. V gene TRBV7-9 combines with J gene TRBJ2-4, with D perhaps matching TRBD1 or TRBD2 (6 bases each). Looked up from germline, CDR1 is SEHNR and CDR2 is FQNEAQ (reference sequence). Trimming shortened V by 4 bases and J by 8 bases, and 15 bases separated the two germline ends. The CDR3 has 14 amino acids. The CDR3 loop reads CASSSRQRGDIQYF. The CDR3 coding sequence is TGTGCCAGCAGCTCCCGACAGAGGGGGGACATTCAGTACTTC.

In its sample, this clonotype was seen a few times. The rearrangement joins TRBV20-1 to TRBJ2-1; D is uncertain. The CDR3 is 17 amino acids. Trimming removed 5 bases at V and 0 bases at J, with 20 bases between. CDR1 and CDR2 (germline): DFQATT, SNEGSKA (reference sequence). Written as DNA, the CDR3 is TGCAGTGCTCGGTCCGGAGACGAGAGGAGCTCCTACAATGAGCAGTTCTTC. This gives the protein CSARSGDERSSYNEQFF.

The rearrangement uses TRBV7-2 and TRBJ1-2; D remains ambiguous. Germline loops: CDR1 SGHTA, CDR2 FQGNSA. This CDR3 has 15 residues. V lost 7 bases, J lost 0 bases, and 15 bases lay in between. CDR3: CASTPGQVANYGYTF. The CDR3 bases are TGTGCCAGCACCCCCGGGCAGGTAGCTAACTATGGCTACACCTTC.

V gene TRBV4-3 combines with J gene TRBJ2-3; 11 bases agree with TRBD2. The CDR3 is 14 residues long. J was trimmed by 6 bases and V by 4 bases; bases with no gene match: 3. Germline V gives CDR1 LGHNA, CDR2 YSLEER. CDR3 bases: TGCGCCAGCAGCCCGGGACTAGCGGACGATACGCAGTATTTT. Translating gives CASSPGLADDTQYF.

The chain uses TRBV24-1 and TRBJ2-1; D is perhaps TRBD1 (6 bases). V was shortened by 1 base and J by 9 bases, with 9 bases between the two germline ends. CDR3 size: 13 residues. Germline assignment: CDR1 KGHDR and CDR2 SFDVKD. CDR3 sequence reads: CATSDFAGVEQFF. As DNA, the CDR3 is TGTGCCACCAGTGATTTTGCAGGGGTTGAGCAGTTCTTC.

The chain recombines TRBV28 with TRBJ1-2, with D possibly matching TRBD1 (5 bases). Germline CDR1 MDHEN, CDR2 SYDVKM. V was clipped by 5 bases and J by 8 bases, with 12 bases between them. The CDR3 runs 12 residues. CDR3 nucleotides: TGTGCCAGCAGTGGCCCAGGGAAAGGCTACACCTTC. Protein: CASSGPGKGYTF.

V usage is TRBV9 and J usage is TRBJ2-4, with TRBD2 matching over 10 bases. V was clipped by 2 bases and J by 1 base; unmatched bases: 15. The CDR3 totals 20 residues. Germline lookup yields CDR1 SGDLS and CDR2 YYNGEE. The CDR3 spells CASSVDTGLATLVAKNIQYF. In nucleotides, the CDR3 is TGTGCCAGCAGCGTCGATACGGGACTAGCGACCCTCGTGGCCAAAAACATTCAGTACTTC.

This clonotype was recorded many times. This chain uses TRBV20-1 with TRBJ2-5; a possible D gene is TRBD2 (6 bases). Per the germline V gene, CDR1 is DFQATT and CDR2 is SNEGSKA (reference sequence). The CDR3 contains 13 residues. V was shortened by 5 bases and J by 2 bases, with 12 bases between the two germline ends. The CDR3 nucleotides read TGCAGTGCTGGAGGGTCGGCTCAAGAGACCCAGTACTTC. It encodes CSAGGSAQETQYF.

This clonotype was seen a few times. Possible read error: a much larger clone is one base away. The chain combines TRBV20-1 with TRBJ2-7, with D possibly matching TRBD1 (6 bases). The CDR3 consists of 15 residues. Germline values: CDR1 DFQATT, CDR2 SNEGSKA (reference sequence). V was pared by 0 bases and J by 2 bases, with 14 bases between. The CDR3 DNA is TGCAGTGCTAGAGATAGGGGGACGGCCACCTACGAGCAGTACTTC. It translates to CSARDRGTATYEQYF.

The CDR3 coding sequence is TGCAGTGCTGGACCGGGGGGGCCTAGCACAGATACGCAGTATTTT. It yields the protein CSAGPGGPSTDTQYF. The chain couples TRBV20-1 to TRBJ2-3; 8 bases are a match to TRBD2. V gave up 5 bases and J gave up 0 bases; unmatched junction bases: 7. The V gene's germline CDR1 is DFQATT and CDR2 SNEGSKA (reference sequence). The CDR3 spans 15 residues.

The V call is TRBV5-1, the J call TRBJ2-5; the D call may be TRBD1 or TRBD2 (6 bases each). CDR3 length equals 15 residues. V was cut by 1 base and J by 5 bases, with 15 bases left in between. Germline V gene lookup returns CDR1 SGHRS and CDR2 YFSETQ. CDR3 DNA: TGCGCCAGCAGCTTGACAGGGACTGTAATGGAGACCCAGTACTTC. It codes for CASSLTGTVMETQYF.

This clonotype has just a few counts. V and J are TRBV11-2 and TRBJ2-3; 8 bases map to TRBD2. There are 17 residues in the CDR3. V gave up 4 bases and J gave up 0 bases; unmatched junction bases: 9. The germline V gene encodes CDR1 SGHAT and CDR2 FQNNGV. For the CDR3, the DNA is TGTGCCAGCAGCTGGCACCCGTTAGCGGGGAGCACAGATACGCAGTATTTT. Its protein is CASSWHPLAGSTDTQYF.